These 11 T cell receptor beta chains came from one sample sequenced in a study of blood T cell repertoires in COVID-19. This table comes from immunoSEQ multiplex PCR, and its TCRdb copy is limited to in-frame clones, with some not included. The profile covers approximately 300,000 clones, with more than 75% appearing a single time and about 4% taken by the ten largest. Sequencing used PBMCs or T cells enriched from blood (not recorded which). These receptors were collected from a man aged 25 to 45 who had recovered from COVID-19.

This chain uses TRBV5-1 with TRBJ1-1; 8 bases map to TRBD1. CDR3 size: 14 residues. V shed 5 bases and J 2 bases; nucleotides not matched to a gene: 5. Germline CDR1 and CDR2: SGHRS and YFSETQ. The CDR3 bases are TGCGCCAGCAGGAGACAGGGGTATAACACTGAAGCTTTCTTT. Protein product: CASRRQGYNTEAFF. Combining the CDR3 with reference TRBV5-1 and TRBJ1-1 gives the whole variable domain KAGVTQTPRYLIKTRGQQVTLSCSPISGHRSVSWYQQTPGQGLQFLFEYFSETQRNKGNFPGRFSGRQFSNSRSEMNVSTLELGDSALYLCASRRQGYNTEAFFGQGTRLTVV.

The rearrangement links TRBV11-2 to TRBJ2-7, with a tentative D call TRBD2 (6 bases). This CDR3 has 14 amino acids. Trimming pared 6 bases from V and 0 bases from J, leaving 12 bases between. Germline loops: CDR1 SGHAT, CDR2 FQNNGV. Here the CDR3 DNA reads TGTGCCAGCAGTCATGGGGGGAGCTCCTACGAGCAGTACTTC. It specifies CASSHGGSSYEQYF. The full variable domain, its missing parts supplied by reference TRBV11-2 and TRBJ2-7, is EAGVAQSPRYKIIEKRQSVAFWCNPISGHATLYWYQQILGQGPKLLIQFQNNGVVDDSQLPKDRFSAERLKGVDSTLKIQPAKLEDSAVYLCASSHGGSSYEQYFGPGTRLTVT.

This clone was observed a few times. The chain employs TRBV5-4 and TRBJ1-6; a weak D match, TRBD1 (6 bases). Germline-derived CDR1 and CDR2 are SGHNT and YYREEE (reference sequence). The CDR3 spans 16 residues. V dropped 4 bases and J dropped 10 bases, with 21 bases sitting between them. CDR3 protein: CASSPDGTGLWSPLHF. The CDR3 region has the DNA TGTGCCAGCAGCCCCGACGGTACAGGGCTGTGGTCACCCCTCCACTTT.

The chain uses TRBV6-1 and TRBJ2-3; tentative D call: TRBD2 (6 bases). Germline CDR1 and CDR2: MNHNS and SASEGT. There are 16 residues in the CDR3. Between the trimmed V and J ends, which lost 0 bases and 0 bases, there was a span of 10 bases. CDR3 coding DNA: TGTGCCAGCAGTGAAGCGACTAGTCCTAGCACAGATACGCAGTATTTT. The encoded protein is CASSEATSPSTDTQYF.

The chain employs TRBV28 and TRBJ2-3; 16 bases map to TRBD2. The CDR3 is 20 amino acids. Germline V gene lookup returns CDR1 MDHEN and CDR2 SYDVKM. Losses at the gene ends were 5 bases for V and 1 base for J; bases not matched to a gene: 12. Written as DNA, the CDR3 is TGTGCCAGCAGTCAATACCCCGGGACTAGCGGGGGGGCCGGCACAGATACGCAGTATTTT. Translating it yields CASSQYPGTSGGAGTDTQYF.

This clone came up once. The V and J genes are TRBV30 and TRBJ1-1; 7 positions agree with TRBD1. With 2 bases clipped from V and 6 bases from J, the junction kept 0 bases outside the gene matches. Germline V CDR1 and CDR2: GTSNPN, SVGIG (reference sequence). The CDR3 contains 11 residues. As DNA, the CDR3 is TGTGCCTGGAGTCAGGGGGCTGAAGCTTTCTTT. It yields the protein CAWSQGAEAFF. Using reference TRBV30 and TRBJ1-1 for the parts outside the CDR3, the full variable domain is SQTIHQWPATLVQPVGSPLSLECTVEGTSNPNLYWYRQAAGRGLQLLFYSVGIGQISSEVPQNLSASRPQDRQFILSSKKLLLSDSGFYLCAWSQGAEAFFGQGTRLTVV.

This clone occurred a few times. This chain uses TRBV27 with TRBJ1-2; D is uncertain. The CDR3 is 15 residues long. CDR1 and CDR2 (germline): MNHEY, SMNVEV (reference sequence). V shed 3 bases and J shed 3 bases, with 14 bases lying between them. The CDR3 nucleotides are TGTGCCAGCAGTTTGGGCCTCCCAACGGACTATGGCTACACCTTC. Its protein is CASSLGLPTDYGYTF.

The V call is TRBV6-5, the J call TRBJ1-1; D call uncertain. Germline CDR1 MNHEY, CDR2 SVGAGI. This CDR3 region has 15 residues. V lost 8 bases to trimming and J lost 0 bases, with 16 bases between them. CDR3 nucleotide sequence: TGTGCCAGCCTCATCCCTAGACGGGTGAACACTGAAGCTTTCTTT. Translation gives CASLIPRRVNTEAFF.

V is TRBV5-4 and J is TRBJ1-4, with TRBD1 as a possible D gene (5 bases). The germline V and J ends were trimmed by 4 bases and 3 bases, with 10 bases remaining between them. The CDR3 runs to 14 residues. Germline CDR1 and CDR2: SGHNT and YYREEE (reference sequence). CDR3 DNA: TGTGCCAGCAGCAAGGGGAGGGCTAATGAAAAACTGTTTTTT. The encoded protein is CASSKGRANEKLFF.

V and J are TRBV5-6 and TRBJ1-3, with unresolved D. Germline CDR1 reads SGHDT; CDR2 reads YYEEEE. The CDR3 consists of 19 residues. Between the trimmed V and J ends, which lost 3 bases and 0 bases, there was a span of 22 bases. CDR3 sequence (DNA): TGTGCCAGCAGCTCCCAAAGCCATTACAGCTCGAGCTCTGGAAACACCATATATTTT. Amino acids: CASSSQSHYSSSSGNTIYF. The complete variable domain, with remaining parts taken from reference TRBV5-6 and TRBJ1-3, reads DAGVTQSPTHLIKTRGQQVTLRCSPKSGHDTVSWYQQALGQGPQFIFQYYEEEERQRGNFPDRFSGHQFPNYSSELNVNALLLGDSALYLCASSSQSHYSSSSGNTIYFGEGSWLTVV.

J is TRBJ1-3 and V is TRBV30; D remains ambiguous. Germline V gene sequence: CDR1 GTSNPN, CDR2 SVGIG (reference sequence). This CDR3 is 15 amino acids long. V was trimmed by 0 bases and J by 0 bases, leaving 9 bases between them. The CDR3 region has the DNA TGTGCCTGGAGTGTACCCCCGAGCTCTGGAAACACCATATATTTT. Translation: CAWSVPPSSGNTIYF. Supplemented by reference TRBV30 and TRBJ1-3, the full variable domain reads SQTIHQWPATLVQPVGSPLSLECTVEGTSNPNLYWYRQAAGRGLQLLFYSVGIGQISSEVPQNLSASRPQDRQFILSSKKLLLSDSGFYLCAWSVPPSSGNTIYFGEGSWLTVV.